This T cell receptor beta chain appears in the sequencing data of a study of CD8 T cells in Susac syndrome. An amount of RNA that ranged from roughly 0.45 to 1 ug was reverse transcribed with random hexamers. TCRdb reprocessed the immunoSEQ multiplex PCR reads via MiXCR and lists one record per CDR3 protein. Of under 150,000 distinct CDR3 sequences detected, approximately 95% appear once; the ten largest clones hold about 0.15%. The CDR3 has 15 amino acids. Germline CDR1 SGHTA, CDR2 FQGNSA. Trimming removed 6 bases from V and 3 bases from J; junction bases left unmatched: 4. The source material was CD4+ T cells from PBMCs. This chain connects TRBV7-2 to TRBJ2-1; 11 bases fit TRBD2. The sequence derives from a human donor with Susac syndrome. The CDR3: CASRNGLAGYNEQFF. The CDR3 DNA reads TGTGCCAGCAGAAACGGACTAGCGGGCTACAATGAGCAGTTCTTC.